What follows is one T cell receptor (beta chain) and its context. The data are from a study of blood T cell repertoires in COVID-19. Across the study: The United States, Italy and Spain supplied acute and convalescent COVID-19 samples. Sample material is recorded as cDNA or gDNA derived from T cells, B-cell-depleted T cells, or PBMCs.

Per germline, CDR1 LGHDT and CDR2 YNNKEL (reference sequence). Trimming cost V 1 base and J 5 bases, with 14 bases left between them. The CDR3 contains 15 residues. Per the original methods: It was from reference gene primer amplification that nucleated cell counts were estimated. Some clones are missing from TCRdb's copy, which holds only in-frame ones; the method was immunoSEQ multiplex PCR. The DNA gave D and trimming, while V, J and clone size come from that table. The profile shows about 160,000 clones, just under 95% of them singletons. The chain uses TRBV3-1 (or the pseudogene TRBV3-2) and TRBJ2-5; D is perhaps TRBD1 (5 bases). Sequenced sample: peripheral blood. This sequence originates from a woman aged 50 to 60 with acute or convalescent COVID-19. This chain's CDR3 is CASSQVSRAAETQYF. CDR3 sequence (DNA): TGTGCCAGCAGCCAAGTAAGCAGGGCCGCTGAGACCCAGTACTTC.